One and the same sample provided the 28 T cell receptor beta chains below, sequenced in a study of blood T cell repertoires in COVID-19. The data were produced by immunoSEQ multiplex PCR, yet TCRdb's version contains in-frame clones alone and is incomplete. There are roughly 130,000 clones in the sample; roughly 80% occur only once, and less than 5% lies in the top ten. Sequencing was carried out using peripheral blood. Receptors were obtained from a woman between 65 and 79 years old with COVID-19, enrolled during active disease.

The chain combines TRBV30 with TRBJ1-1; no reliable D call. The CDR3 runs to 16 residues. The germline gives CDR1 GTSNPN, CDR2 SVGIG (reference sequence). Trimming took off 1 base at V and 2 bases at J, with 17 bases between the two ends. CDR3 in amino acids: CAWSARGGSSNTEAFF. CDR3 nucleotide sequence: TGTGCCTGGAGTGCCCGGGGAGGAAGCTCAAACACTGAAGCTTTCTTT.

This clone showed up just once. The gene calls are TRBV27 and TRBJ2-7; 10 bases are shared with TRBD2. There are 16 residues in the CDR3. The J segment lost 1 base and the V segment lost 5 bases, leaving 8 bases of the junction unmatched. The germline gives CDR1 MNHEY, CDR2 SMNVEV (reference sequence). The CDR3 loop reads CASSRQASGGSYEQYF. In nucleotides, the CDR3 is TGTGCCAGCAGTCGCCAGGCTAGCGGGGGATCCTACGAGCAGTACTTC.

CDR3 loop: CASSLGGQLNEKLFF. The DNA for the CDR3 is TGTGCCAGCAGCTTAGGGGGACAGCTTAATGAAAAACTGTTTTTT. The rearrangement uses TRBV11-2 and TRBJ1-4, with 7 positions matching TRBD1. Germline CDR1 is SGHAT and CDR2 is FQNNGV. This CDR3 has 15 residues. J gave up 4 bases and V 1 base, and 3 bases lay outside the gene matches. The variable domain in full, with the rest retrieved from reference TRBV11-2 and TRBJ1-4, is EAGVAQSPRYKIIEKRQSVAFWCNPISGHATLYWYQQILGQGPKLLIQFQNNGVVDDSQLPKDRFSAERLKGVDSTLKIQPAKLEDSAVYLCASSLGGQLNEKLFFGSGTQLSVL.

The genes are TRBV5-1 and TRBJ1-2; no definite D call. This CDR3 has 13 residues. V lost 0 bases and J 5 bases, leaving 8 bases between the germline ends. Germline CDR1 and CDR2: SGHRS and YFSETQ. In nucleotides, the CDR3 is TGCGCCAGCAGCTTGGCCGAGGCTTATGGCTACACCTTC. Encoded protein: CASSLAEAYGYTF.

The CDR3 loop reads CASSGQGFGEKLFF. In nucleotides, the CDR3 is TGTGCCAGCAGCGGACAGGGCTTCGGTGAAAAACTGTTTTTT. The V and J genes are TRBV2 and TRBJ1-4, with TRBD1 matching 8 bases. The V segment lost 6 bases and the J segment 7 bases; nucleotides outside the gene matches: 7. CDR1 and CDR2 (germline): SNHLY, FYNNEI. This CDR3 comprises 14 residues.

The chain employs TRBV3-1 (or the pseudogene TRBV3-2) and TRBJ1-1; the D gene is possibly TRBD1 (6 bases). V lost 3 bases and J 6 bases, leaving 17 bases between the germline ends. The germline V gene encodes CDR1 LGHDT and CDR2 YNNKEL (reference sequence). The CDR3 covers 15 residues. The CDR3 DNA follows: TGTGCCAGCAGCCAGACCACAGGGAAAGGGGCTGAAGCTTTCTTT. Its translation is CASSQTTGKGAEAFF.

This sequence joins TRBV10-3 and TRBJ2-2, with a tentative D call TRBD2 (5 bases). The germline CDR1 and CDR2 sequences are ENHRY and SYGVKD. Trimming cost V 6 bases and J 0 bases, with 11 bases left between them. The CDR3 contains 15 residues. This chain's CDR3 is CAISLSGTNTGELFF. Here the CDR3 DNA reads TGTGCCATCAGCCTGTCGGGAACGAACACCGGGGAGCTGTTTTTT.

V gene TRBV5-4 combines with J gene TRBJ1-2; no clear D gene. Deletions cut 1 base from V and 2 bases from J, with 9 bases between. The CDR3 is 14 amino acids. Germline loops: CDR1 SGHNT, CDR2 YYREEE (reference sequence). The CDR3 DNA reads as TGTGCCAGCAGCTTGCCAGGAAGAAACTATGGCTACACCTTC. As protein: CASSLPGRNYGYTF.

The chain carries TRBV25-1 and TRBJ1-6; D is unclear. Deletions cut 1 base from V and 11 bases from J, with 9 bases between. The CDR3 has 13 residues. Germline lookup yields CDR1 MGHDK and CDR2 SYGVNS. In DNA, the CDR3 is TGTGCCAGCAGTGAATTAGCGAGGACACCCCTCCACTTT. Translating it yields CASSELARTPLHF. Based on the CDR3 plus reference TRBV25-1 and TRBJ1-6, the full variable domain is EADIYQTPRYLVIGTGKKITLECSQTMGHDKMYWYQQDPGMELHLIHYSYGVNSTEKGDLSSESTVSRIRTEHFPLTLESARPSHTSQYLCASSELARTPLHFGNGTRLTVT.

This clone was counted only a few times. The rearrangement joins TRBV29-1 to TRBJ2-1, with D possibly being TRBD2 (6 bases). CDR1 is SQVTM, CDR2 ANQGSEA, per germline. V lost 5 bases and J 4 bases, leaving 12 bases between the germline ends. This CDR3 has 13 residues. This CDR3 is CSVRSGGYNEQFF. The CDR3 DNA is TGCAGCGTTCGCTCCGGGGGTTACAATGAGCAGTTCTTC.

The chain links TRBV5-5 to TRBJ1-1; tentatively, D is TRBD1 (5 bases). This CDR3 contains 14 residues. In germline, CDR1 is SGHKS, CDR2 YYEKEE (reference sequence). V lost 1 base and J 5 bases, leaving 12 bases between the germline ends. The CDR3 region has the DNA TGTGCCAGCAGCTTGTTACCCGGGGGGACTGAAGCTTTCTTT. Translating gives CASSLLPGGTEAFF.

This chain joins TRBV4-3 and TRBJ1-2; the D is unclear. The CDR3 contains 15 residues. V lost 0 bases to trimming and J lost 8 bases, with 16 bases between them. The germline gives CDR1 LGHNA, CDR2 YSLEER. The CDR3 DNA reads as TGCGCCAGCAGCCAAGAAACGCCGAGCTCGGGAGGCTACACCTTC. Its protein is CASSQETPSSGGYTF.

The V and J genes are TRBV5-4 and TRBJ2-1, with D tentatively TRBD1 (6 bases). The CDR3 is 15 amino acids. Germline CDR1 SGHNT, CDR2 YYREEE (reference sequence). Between the trimmed V and J ends, which lost 0 bases and 3 bases, there was a span of 10 bases. The CDR3 loop reads CASSLGSGDYNEQFF. CDR3 nucleotide sequence: TGTGCCAGCAGCTTGGGCTCAGGGGACTACAATGAGCAGTTCTTC.

This rearrangement joins TRBV6-5 to TRBJ1-5, with TRBD1 matching 10 bases. V shed 5 bases and J 7 bases; nucleotides not matched to a gene: 5. This CDR3 is built from 14 residues. Germline lookup yields CDR1 MNHEY and CDR2 SVGAGI. CDR3 sequence (DNA): TGTGCCAGCAGTCGGACAGGGGGTTTCCAGCCCCAGCATTTT. Residues: CASSRTGGFQPQHF.

This chain connects TRBV7-9 to TRBJ2-7; D is undetermined. The CDR3 has 14 amino acids. Germline V lookup: CDR1 SEHNR, CDR2 FQNEAQ (reference sequence). The ends were cut back, 3 bases at V and 2 bases at J, with 11 bases in the middle. The CDR3 DNA follows: TGTGCCAGCAGCTTGTCGGTGCAAGCCTACGAGCAGTACTTC. Its translation is CASSLSVQAYEQYF.

This chain joins TRBV27 and TRBJ1-2; a possible D gene is TRBD1 (5 bases). CDR1 and CDR2 (germline): MNHEY, SMNVEV (reference sequence). V was clipped by 7 bases and J by 10 bases, with 16 bases between them. This CDR3 region has 12 residues. CDR3 DNA sequence: TGTGCCAGCACCGGGCGAACAGGCGTCTACACCTTC. It translates to CASTGRTGVYTF.

Remarks on this clone: The junction departs from germline at one end; a sequencing error may be responsible. Different DNA sequences within this sample yield the same CDR3. The chain couples TRBV5-1 to TRBJ1-6, with D possibly TRBD1 on 6 matching bases. CDR1 and CDR2 (germline): SGHRS, YFSETQ. The CDR3 length is 14 residues. CDR3: CASSLDTGYPDLHF. The CDR3, as DNA: TGCGCCAGTAGCTTGGATACAGGGTATCCAGACCTCCACTTT.

This clone was recorded a few times. This chain uses TRBV6-5 with TRBJ2-1, with 8 bases identical to TRBD1. The germline gives CDR1 MNHEY, CDR2 SVGAGI. This CDR3 has 13 residues. J gave up 6 bases and V 6 bases, and 4 bases lay outside the gene matches. The CDR3 loop is CASRNDRGNEQFF. CDR3 in DNA: TGTGCCAGCAGAAACGACAGGGGCAATGAGCAGTTCTTC.

V and J are TRBV6-4 and TRBJ2-1; 8 nucleotides match TRBD1. CDR1 MRHNA and CDR2 SNTAGT come from the germline V gene. This CDR3 spans 15 amino acids. Germline trimming cut 6 bases from V and 9 bases from J; bases unmatched to any gene: 13. This CDR3 is CASSSDRALPSEQFF. CDR3 nucleotide sequence: TGTGCCAGCAGCTCGGACAGGGCCCTTCCCAGTGAGCAGTTCTTC.

The chain carries TRBV5-1 and TRBJ2-7; possibly TRBD1 for D (6 bases). Germline V gives CDR1 SGHRS, CDR2 YFSETQ. The CDR3 is 15 amino acids. V shed 8 bases and J shed 0 bases, with 18 bases lying between them. The CDR3 region has the DNA TGCGCCAGAGACAACACAGGGACGAGCTCCTACGAGCAGTACTTC. Amino acids: CARDNTGTSSYEQYF. Variable domain in full (rest from reference TRBV5-1 and TRBJ2-7): KAGVTQTPRYLIKTRGQQVTLSCSPISGHRSVSWYQQTPGQGLQFLFEYFSETQRNKGNFPGRFSGRQFSNSRSEMNVSTLELGDSALYLCARDNTGTSSYEQYFGPGTRLTVT.

The chain employs TRBV9 and TRBJ2-2; TRBD2 matches at 10 bases. The CDR3 has 16 amino acids. Germline-derived CDR1 and CDR2 are SGDLS and YYNGEE. V lost 6 bases and J lost 7; bases outside the gene matches: 12. CDR3 amino acids: CASTQSGGAGGGELFF. Written as DNA, the CDR3 is TGTGCCAGCACGCAGAGCGGGGGGGCTGGTGGCGGGGAGCTGTTTTTT.

This CDR3 is CASSAPPGTIIYF. The CDR3 DNA reads as TGTGCCAGCAGTGCACCACCTGGGACAATCATATATTTT. The V gene is TRBV12-3 or TRBV12-4, the J gene TRBJ1-3, with D tentatively TRBD1 (6 bases). The CDR3 totals 13 residues. Deletions cut 5 bases from V and 12 bases from J, with 17 bases between.

The chain has TRBV28 and TRBJ1-2, with D unclear. V lost 3 bases to trimming and J lost 0 bases, with 11 bases between them. The germline CDR1 and CDR2 sequences are MDHEN and SYDVKM. This CDR3 contains 15 residues. The DNA for the CDR3 is TGTGCCAGCAGTTTCCGACAACCAACTAACTATGGCTACACCTTC. Encoded protein: CASSFRQPTNYGYTF.

This clone appeared a few times. This chain joins TRBV28 and TRBJ1-2; 9 nucleotides line up with TRBD1. The germline V gene has CDR1 MDHEN and CDR2 SYDVKM. V was clipped by 7 bases and J by 0 bases; unmatched bases: 3. The CDR3 spans 14 residues. DNA of the CDR3: TGTGCCAGCAATACAGGGGGCACTAACTATGGCTACACCTTC. It specifies CASNTGGTNYGYTF.

The chain couples TRBV5-1 to TRBJ2-3; a possible D gene is TRBD2 (7 bases). Germline V gene data show CDR1 as SGHRS and CDR2 as YFSETQ. This CDR3 has 19 residues. V shed 4 bases and J shed 4 bases, with 28 bases lying between them. CDR3 sequence (DNA): TGCGCCAGCAGCCCCGCTTTTGGGGGCGGGGGCACAAGGTCAGATACGCAGTATTTT. It translates to CASSPAFGGGGTRSDTQYF.

This chain joins TRBV5-6 and TRBJ2-2; D gene unclear. The CDR3 has 13 amino acids. V was clipped by 7 bases and J by 6 bases, with 13 bases between them. Germline V gives CDR1 SGHDT, CDR2 YYEEEE. CDR3 sequence reads: CASRLLDAGELFF. The CDR3 DNA sequence: TGTGCCAGCCGCCTCCTAGACGCCGGGGAGCTGTTTTTT.

In this sample, this clone turned up a few times. CDR3 in amino acids: CASSGRGRLGYTF. The CDR3 nucleotides are TGTGCCAGTAGTGGCAGGGGGCGCTTGGGCTACACCTTC. This sequence joins TRBV19 and TRBJ1-2; 8 nucleotides line up with TRBD1. CDR1 LNHDA and CDR2 SQIVND come from the germline V gene (reference sequence). The V segment lost 5 bases and the J segment 8 bases; nucleotides outside the gene matches: 7. The CDR3 has 13 amino acids.

This chain uses TRBV29-1 with TRBJ2-3; 8 nucleotides align to TRBD2. With 6 bases clipped from V and 1 base from J, the junction kept 6 bases outside the gene matches. CDR3 length equals 14 residues. Per germline, CDR1 SQVTM and CDR2 ANQGSEA. CDR3 amino acids: CSVLAGTRTDTQYF. The CDR3 nucleotides are TGCAGCGTATTAGCGGGGACCCGCACAGATACGCAGTATTTT.